This T cell receptor beta chain originates from a study of patients and donors after allogeneic stem cell transplantation. From the RT-PCR reads, TCRdb called clonotypes with MiXCR, one entry per CDR3 protein. Of roughly 960,000 distinct CDR3 sequences in the sample, roughly 18% are singletons; the top ten hold 5% to 6.5%. V lost 3 bases and J lost 7, with 13 bases in between. The CDR3 is 15 amino acids. CDR1 is LGHDT and CDR2 is YNNKEL in the germline V gene (reference sequence). This TCR derives from a human donor who was either an allogeneic HSCT recipient or a stem cell or donor lymphocyte infusion donor (not recorded which). It is not recorded whose cells these are; they may come from a transplant donor. The J gene is TRBJ1-6, the V gene TRBV3-1; possible D gene TRBD1, 5 bases. Sequenced: blood, either unsorted or a sorted T cell fraction (not recorded which). The CDR3 DNA reads as TGTGCCAGCAGCCAGGCCGCTGGGGCAAATTCACCCCTCCACTTT. Encoded protein: CASSQAAGANSPLHF. The full variable domain, its missing parts supplied by reference TRBV3-1 and TRBJ1-6, is DTAVSQTPKYLVTQMGNDKSIKCEQNLGHDTMYWYKQDSKKFLKIMFSYNNKELIINETVPNRFSPKSPDKAHLNLHINSLELGDSAVYFCASSQAAGANSPLHFGNGTRLTVT.